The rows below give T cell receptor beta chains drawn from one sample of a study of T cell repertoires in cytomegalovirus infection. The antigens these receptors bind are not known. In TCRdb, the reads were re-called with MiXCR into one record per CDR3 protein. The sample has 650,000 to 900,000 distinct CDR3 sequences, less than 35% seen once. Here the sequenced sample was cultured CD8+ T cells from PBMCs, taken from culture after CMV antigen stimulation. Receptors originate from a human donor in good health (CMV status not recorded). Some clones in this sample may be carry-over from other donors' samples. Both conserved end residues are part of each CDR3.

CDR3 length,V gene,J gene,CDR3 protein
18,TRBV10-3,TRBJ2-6,CAIKGAEGSSSGANVLTF
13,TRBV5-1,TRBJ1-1,CASSLKGTDQAFF
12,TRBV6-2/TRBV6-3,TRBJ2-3,CASGRSTDTQYF
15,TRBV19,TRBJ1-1,CASHRTGGEGTEAFF
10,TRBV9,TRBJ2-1,CASRRQEQFF
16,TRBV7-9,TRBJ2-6,CASSSTTPSGANVLTF
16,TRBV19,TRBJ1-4,CASSSGTVAIGEKLFF
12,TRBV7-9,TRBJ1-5,CASSFDSQPQHF
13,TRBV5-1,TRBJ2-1,CASSLVENDEQFF
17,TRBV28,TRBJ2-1,CASSLILAGGLYNEQFF
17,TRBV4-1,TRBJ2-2,CASSLRAGLMNTGELFF
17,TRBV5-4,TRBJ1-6,CASSLVTSERNNSPLHF
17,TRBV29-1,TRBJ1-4,CSVRVWSAGTGNEKLFF
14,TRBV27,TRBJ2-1,CASRSAGGNNEQFF
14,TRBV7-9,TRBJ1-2,CASSFRHHLYGYTF
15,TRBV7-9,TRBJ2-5,CASSLVGTGGETQYF
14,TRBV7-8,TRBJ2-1,CASSLDTGGDEQFF
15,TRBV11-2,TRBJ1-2,CASSLDPGIKDGYTF
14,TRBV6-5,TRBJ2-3,CASSSGYGTDTQYF
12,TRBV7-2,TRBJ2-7,CASSPWPHEQYF
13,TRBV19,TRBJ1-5,CASTTAGVQPQHF
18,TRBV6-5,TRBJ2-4,CASSYSMPNPLAKNIQYF
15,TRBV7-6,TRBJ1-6,CASTKTGDSNSPLHF
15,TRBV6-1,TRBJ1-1,CASTSNRDRNTEAFF
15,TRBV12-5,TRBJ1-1,CASGPTTGTTAEAFF
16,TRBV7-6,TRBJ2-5,CDSSPPVRGRGETQYF
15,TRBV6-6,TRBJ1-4,CASSSYRGPRLKLFF
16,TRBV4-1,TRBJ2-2,CASSQGVGSNTGELFF
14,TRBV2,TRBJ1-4,CASRELPTNEKLFF
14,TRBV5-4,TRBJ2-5,CASSFEPVQETQYF
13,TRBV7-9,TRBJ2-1,CASSPGTRAEQFF
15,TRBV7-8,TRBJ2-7,CASSLSGTGAYEQYF
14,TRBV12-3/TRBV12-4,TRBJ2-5,CASSLALAEETQYF
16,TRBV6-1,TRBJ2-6,CASLGRGRGGANVLTF
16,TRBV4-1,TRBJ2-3,CASSQAALVGEDTQYF
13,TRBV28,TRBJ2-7,CASSFRVPYEQYF
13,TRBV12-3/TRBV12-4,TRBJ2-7,CASSLTGVNEQYF
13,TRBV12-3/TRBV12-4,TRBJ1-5,CANSPGAGPSQHF
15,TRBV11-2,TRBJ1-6,CASSPAGTIGPPLHF
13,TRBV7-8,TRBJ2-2,CASTRDNTGELFF
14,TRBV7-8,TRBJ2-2,CATLDGGNTGELFF
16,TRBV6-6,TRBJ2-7,CASSYSGGSGSYEQYF
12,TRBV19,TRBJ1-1,CASSIGLSEAFF
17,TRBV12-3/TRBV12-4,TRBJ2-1,CASSLERLASGYNEQFF
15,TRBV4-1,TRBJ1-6,CASSQGLLLDSPLHF
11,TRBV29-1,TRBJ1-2,CSVERRIGYTF
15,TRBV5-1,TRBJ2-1,CASSLVEGLYNEQFF
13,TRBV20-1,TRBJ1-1,CSARRQVNTEAFF
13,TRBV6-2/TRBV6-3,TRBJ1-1,CATWPDMNTEAFF